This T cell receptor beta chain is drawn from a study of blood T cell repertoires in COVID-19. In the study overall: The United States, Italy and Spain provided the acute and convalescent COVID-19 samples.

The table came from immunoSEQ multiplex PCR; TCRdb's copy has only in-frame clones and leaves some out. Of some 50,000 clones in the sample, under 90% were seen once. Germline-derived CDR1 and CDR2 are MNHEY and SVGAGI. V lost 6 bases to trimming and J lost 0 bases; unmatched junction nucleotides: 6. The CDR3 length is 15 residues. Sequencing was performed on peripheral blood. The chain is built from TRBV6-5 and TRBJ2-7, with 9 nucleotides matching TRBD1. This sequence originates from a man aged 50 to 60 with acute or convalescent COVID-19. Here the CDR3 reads CASRGQGTGSYEQYF. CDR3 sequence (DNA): TGTGCCAGCAGAGGACAGGGGACGGGCTCCTACGAGCAGTACTTC.